This T cell receptor beta chain stems from a study of T-cell memory formation after mild COVID-19. This clonotype was recorded a few times. Its antigen is undetermined. Constant-segment-primed 5'RACE gave TCR alpha and TCR beta cDNA libraries with sample barcodes and UMIs. TCRdb reprocessed the 5' RACE reads with MiXCR, giving one entry per CDR3 protein. This sample has about 260,000 distinct CDR3 sequences, with roughly a sixth found just once. Notes on the study in general: Shrinking CD4+ clones were chiefly CM and EM; CD8+ ones were chiefly EMRA.

What was sequenced was PBMCs or a T cell subset sorted from them (not recorded which). This TCR derives from a man aged 18 to 30 who had mild COVID-19 (a few samples of this study predate the infection). Cell type and time point are not known.

This CDR3 is CASSPPPGRAYEQFF. The CDR3 DNA sequence: TGCGCCAGCAGCCCTCCTCCCGGGAGGGCTTATGAGCAGTTCTTC. The chain carries TRBV4-3 and TRBJ2-1; TRBD2 agrees at 8 bases. The ends lost 4 bases at V and 8 bases at J; junction bases unmatched: 10. Germline V CDR1 and CDR2: LGHNA, YSLEER. This CDR3 comprises 15 residues.